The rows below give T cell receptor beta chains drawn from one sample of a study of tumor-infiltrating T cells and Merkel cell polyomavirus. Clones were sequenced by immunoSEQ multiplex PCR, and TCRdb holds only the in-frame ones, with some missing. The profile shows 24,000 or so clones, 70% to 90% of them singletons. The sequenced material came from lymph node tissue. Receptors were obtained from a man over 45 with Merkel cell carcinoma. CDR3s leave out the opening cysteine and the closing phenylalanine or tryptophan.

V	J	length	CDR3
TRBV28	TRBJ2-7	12	ASSAGLAAYEQY
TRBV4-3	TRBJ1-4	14	ASSQGRQVSNEKLF
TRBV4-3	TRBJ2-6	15	ASSHSPGGAGANVLT
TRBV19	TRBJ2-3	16	ASSNYGTSGGAIDTQY
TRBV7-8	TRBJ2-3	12	ASSLGGTGDTQY
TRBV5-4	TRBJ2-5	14	ASSSETGEDQETQY
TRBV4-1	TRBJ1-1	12	ASSWGQSDTEAF
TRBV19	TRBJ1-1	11	ASSGRTNTEAF
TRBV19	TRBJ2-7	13	ASRDRDRGTYEQY
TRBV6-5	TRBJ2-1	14	ASSYSAAGDYNEQF
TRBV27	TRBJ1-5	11	ATGRGSNQPQH
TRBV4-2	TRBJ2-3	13	ASSRNPGTSDTQY
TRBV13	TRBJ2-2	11	ASSSRGTGELF
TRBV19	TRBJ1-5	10	ATYGVGQPQH
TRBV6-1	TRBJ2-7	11	ASSEVDPYEQY
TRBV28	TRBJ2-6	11	ASTGRGANVLT
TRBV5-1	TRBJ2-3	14	ASSSLVGALLDTQY
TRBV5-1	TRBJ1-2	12	ASSTSGTGDGYT
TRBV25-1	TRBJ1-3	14	ASSARVLASGNTIY
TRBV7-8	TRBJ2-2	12	ASSLLEGAGELF
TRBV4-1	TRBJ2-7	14	ASSQSVIAAAYEQY
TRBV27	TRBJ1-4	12	ASSQFQGDEKLF
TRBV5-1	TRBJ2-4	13	ASSWGAGPKNIQY
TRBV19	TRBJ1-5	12	ASSGTGGNQPQH
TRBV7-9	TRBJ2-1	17	ASSLSWDWGLSMWNEQF
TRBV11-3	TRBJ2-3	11	ASSLAYLDTQY
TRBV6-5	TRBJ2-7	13	ASSLEGRGRGEQY